This TCR beta chain is from a study of shared clonotypes between healthy human individuals (dated by TCRdb to about 2020). About the investigation overall: The cohort comprised two women and a few men aged 18 to 49 years. To estimate repertoire size and how much clonotype sharing occurs between individuals, the study deeply sequenced the blood TCR repertoires of about five healthy adults. Between about 0.85 and 9.5 billion PBMCs per donor were obtained by leukapheresis. To increase sequencing depth and limit assay-specific biases, TCR repertoire library preparation and sequencing were carried out by different laboratories using diverse techniques. Per donor, three plates each were used for CD4 naive and CD4 memory, two for CD8 naive, and one for CD8 memory. General study outcomes and caveats: About 5% of naive CD4, around 3.6% of naive CD8, approximately 2% of memory CD4, and over 0.35% of memory CD8 clonotypes were shared across a few donors. Naive subsets generally had larger estimated clonotype richness than memory subsets. Even with the large sequencing depth, rarefaction of the sorted-subset datasets indicated that sequencing was incomplete. Only blood was sampled, and tissue TCR repertoires likely differ from those in blood. Higher generation probabilities were observed for clonotypes shared by all four sorted-subset donors than for non-shared clonotypes. Based on pairwise subsampling, the degree of clonotype sharing among donors was expected to be affected by sequencing depth. The genetic and exposure-history diversity represented was limited by the small number of donors.

TCR CDR3 regions were amplified from genomic DNA by multiplex PCR using the deep immunoSEQ assay. Genomic DNA extracted from each cell subset was distributed evenly over all wells of several immunoSEQ 96-well plates, and each plate served as one replicate. For sorted subsets, roughly 190 ng of genomic DNA, equivalent to some 30,000 T cell genomes, went into each replicate PCR. Purified libraries were measured with a Qubit 3.0 fluorometer, size-checked on a Bioanalyzer 2100, and measured again with the KAPA Library Quantification kit. Each immunoSEQ 96-well plate was sequenced on its own single-read 150-cycle Illumina NextSeq 550 flow cell. As for the authors' bioinformatics: The immunoSEQ output contained only junctional sequences without quality scores, so filtering could not match that applied to full-length reads. Sequences were annotated with PyIR, a Python wrapper for IgBLAST v1.9, and V/J genes and CDR3 were assigned using IMGT germline references. Reads with weak V/J assignments (E-value above 1e-6), missing CDR3, stop codons, out-of-frame junctions, or ambiguous translated residues were removed. V3J clonotypes were defined as sequences sharing an identical inferred V gene, J gene, and CDR3 amino acid sequence. Percentage overlap between repertoires was calculated by dividing the number of shared unique clonotypes by the size of the smaller repertoire. Richness of each repertoire was evaluated using RTK rarefaction, the Chao1 estimator, and Recon v2.1 estimates of unobserved clonotypes. Generation probabilities for all TCRbeta clonotypes obtained by the gDNA method from four donors were computed using OLGA. The clones in this table, taken by TCRdb from immuneACCESS, are in-frame only. Not every clone is retained; where verified, under half of the shortfall comes from an unresolved V gene, and the cause of the rest is unknown. The V and J calls and clone size were taken over from that table, and D and trimming were inferred from the DNA. Present in this sample are 2 million to 3 million clones, under 95% of which were seen just once. The top ten hold 0.36% of the sample.

This clone was found once. Its antigen is still unknown. The record has no base qualities; no much larger clone is one base away. From the germline V gene, CDR1 is SGHDT and CDR2 is YYEEEE. Between the V and J ends, shortened by 3 bases and 5 bases respectively, the junction contains 18 bases. The CDR3 holds 15 amino acids from the cysteine to the phenylalanine. Only the CDR3 DNA stays, 45 bases, in frame from base 1. Healthy HIV-negative adults with no recently reported acute infections or vaccinations were included as donors. Every donor was a Caucasian adult living in Nashville, Tennessee, USA. CD4+ T cells were enriched by magnetic negative selection, after which naive cells were positively selected on CD45RA and the negative fraction was taken as the memory subset. Blood was collected by leukapheresis, and PBMCs were isolated by Ficoll-Histopaque density gradient centrifugation and then cryopreserved in liquid nitrogen vapor phase. Analytical flow cytometry was used to check the purity and quantity of every magnetically sorted T cell population. Genomic DNA was isolated from every sorted fraction and measured by UV absorbance on a Nanodrop 2000c.

The chain uses TRBV5-6 and TRBJ2-7; the D call is tentative, TRBD1 or TRBD2, as each matches 5 bases. This TCR was recovered from a young man in good health. Some clones in this sample may be carry-over from other donors' samples. Input material: naive CD4+ T cells from PBMCs. The cell subset or site label of this sample denotes: CD45RA+ positively selected. CDR3 region: CASSWAGTVGHEQYF. The DNA reads TGTGCCAGCAGCTGGGCCGGGACCGTGGGCCACGAGCAGTACTTC.